The T cell receptor (beta chain) under discussion was sequenced for a study of Graves' ophthalmopathy and Graves' hyperthyroidism. The study's findings and limits: Stable hyperthyroidism and ophthalmopathy were told apart by a 13-signature model, which achieved less than 90% sensitivity and almost 82% specificity. In blood, most expanded thyroid clonotypes above 0.001 frequency were also detected.

Germline V CDR1 and CDR2: MNHEY, SVGEGT. Trimming took 6 bases from V and 5 from J, leaving 17 bases between them. This CDR3 is built from 14 residues. As the template, RNA transcripts were used to amplify TCR beta CDR3 regions. In the first round, RT-PCR was carried out with HTBI primers, and a multiplex PCR formed the second round. MiXCR, applied by TCRdb to the multiplex PCR reads, yields one record per CDR3 protein. The profile covers about 220,000 distinct CDR3 sequences, with about a fifth appearing a single time and under 55% taken by the ten largest. Patients were excluded if they had other autoimmune diseases or uncontrolled infections, and likewise if pregnancy or lactation applied. As the starting material, around 9.1 ml of fresh peripheral blood yielded the PBMCs. As concerns this clonotype: Its antigen is not known.

J is TRBJ2-7 and V is TRBV6-2 or TRBV6-3; a possible D gene is TRBD2 (6 bases). The receptor's source is a woman between 50 and 59 years old with Graves' ophthalmopathy. The sample comprised peripheral blood. Here the CDR3 DNA reads TGTGCCAGCAGGATAAGTCGGAGGGACCACGAGCAGTACTTC. This translates into CASRISRRDHEQYF.